Following are 27 T cell receptor beta chains from one sample sequenced in a study of blood T cell repertoires in COVID-19. Using immunoSEQ multiplex PCR, the repertoire was profiled, and TCRdb retains in-frame clones only, with some absent. The sample contains nearly 110,000 clones, under 95% of which appear only once. The sequencing sample was made of peripheral blood. The receptor set was obtained from a woman in her twenties or thirties with acute or convalescent COVID-19.

The J gene is TRBJ1-5, the V gene TRBV5-1; TRBD1 is a possible D gene (6 bases). The V and J ends lost 3 bases and 0 bases respectively, with 19 bases between them. The CDR3 runs 18 residues. Per the germline V gene, CDR1 is SGHRS and CDR2 is YFSETQ. The CDR3 spells CASSYRKRTAYSNQPQHF. DNA for the CDR3: TGCGCCAGCAGCTATCGTAAAAGGACAGCTTATAGCAATCAGCCCCAGCATTTT. Looking up the rest from reference TRBV5-1 and TRBJ1-5 gives the full variable domain: KAGVTQTPRYLIKTRGQQVTLSCSPISGHRSVSWYQQTPGQGLQFLFEYFSETQRNKGNFPGRFSGRQFSNSRSEMNVSTLELGDSALYLCASSYRKRTAYSNQPQHFGDGTRLSIL.

This rearrangement joins TRBV28 to TRBJ2-1; 10 nucleotides align to TRBD2. The CDR3 extends over 14 amino acids. Losses at the gene ends were 11 bases for V and 2 bases for J; bases not matched to a gene: 6. Germline V gene data show CDR1 as MDHEN and CDR2 as SYDVKM. CDR3 in DNA: TGTGCCGGGCGAGCGGGGGGGGCCTACAATGAGCAGTTCTTC. This encodes CAGRAGGAYNEQFF.

This clone appeared once. The chain couples TRBV7-2 to TRBJ1-2; 10 nucleotides line up with TRBD1. The CDR3 consists of 14 residues. J gave up 8 bases and V 5 bases, and 8 bases lay outside the gene matches. CDR1 is SGHTA, CDR2 FQGNSA, per germline. CDR3 in DNA: TGTGCCAGCAGCCCGACAGGGGGCGCAGAGGGCTACACCTTC. Translation gives CASSPTGGAEGYTF.

J is TRBJ2-1 and V is TRBV7-9; D might be TRBD2 (5 bases). V was cut by 0 bases and J by 6 bases, with 15 bases left in between. The germline V gene encodes CDR1 SEHNR and CDR2 FQNEAQ (reference sequence). The CDR3 spans 16 residues. CDR3 bases: TGTGCCAGCAGCTTAGCTGTAGGGCCTAGCTCCAATGAGCAGTTCTTC. Translating it yields CASSLAVGPSSNEQFF.

The V and J genes are TRBV18 and TRBJ1-2; possibly TRBD1 for D (6 bases). This CDR3 spans 15 amino acids. V shed 3 bases and J shed 5 bases, with 16 bases lying between them. The germline V gene encodes CDR1 KGHSH and CDR2 LQKENI. The CDR3 bases are TGTGCCAGCTCACCTCGACAGGACCCAGCGTATGGCTACACCTTC. It encodes CASSPRQDPAYGYTF.

The chain is built from TRBV6-2 or TRBV6-3 and TRBJ2-5; TRBD2 agrees at 8 bases. The CDR3 is made up of 13 amino acids. V lost 0 bases and J lost 14; bases outside the gene matches: 8. Germline assignment: CDR1 MNHEY and CDR2 SVGEGT. In DNA form, the CDR3 reads TGTGCCAGCAGTTACTCGGGGCGGGAGGCCCGCTACTTC. This translates into CASSYSGREARYF.

This rearrangement joins TRBV15 to TRBJ1-1, with 8 nucleotides matching TRBD1. In germline, CDR1 is LNHNV, CDR2 YYDKDF (reference sequence). The CDR3 has 15 amino acids. Trimming removed 3 bases from V and 6 bases from J; junction bases left unmatched: 9. The CDR3 spells CATSSSFRGQSEAFF. The CDR3 nucleotides are TGTGCCACCAGCAGTTCCTTCAGGGGGCAGTCTGAAGCTTTCTTT.

V usage is TRBV5-5 and J usage is TRBJ1-2, with D possibly TRBD1 on 6 matching bases. Trimming took off 6 bases at V and 0 bases at J, with 18 bases between the two ends. CDR3 length: 16 residues. Germline lookup yields CDR1 SGHKS and CDR2 YYEKEE (reference sequence). In DNA, the CDR3 is TGTGCCAGCACCCCTGGACAGCTTTTCGCTAACTATGGCTACACCTTC. Protein product: CASTPGQLFANYGYTF. Using reference TRBV5-5 and TRBJ1-2 for the parts outside the CDR3, the full variable domain is DAGVTQSPTHLIKTRGQQVTLRCSPISGHKSVSWYQQVLGQGPQFIFQYYEKEERGRGNFPDRFSARQFPNYSSELNVNALLLGDSALYLCASTPGQLFANYGYTFGSGTRLTVV.

J is TRBJ1-1 and V is TRBV7-2, with TRBD1 as a possible D gene (5 bases). CDR3 length: 14 residues. The germline V gene encodes CDR1 SGHTA and CDR2 FQGNSA. The V end was cut by 0 bases, the J end by 9 bases, with 14 bases between. The CDR3 is CASSLASSGSQAFF. CDR3 DNA: TGTGCCAGCAGCTTAGCGTCATCAGGGTCTCAAGCTTTCTTT. Looking up the rest from reference TRBV7-2 and TRBJ1-1 gives the full variable domain: GAGVSQSPSNKVTEKGKDVELRCDPISGHTALYWYRQSLGQGLEFLIYFQGNSAPDKSGLPSDRFSAERTGGSVSTLTIQRTQQEDSAVYLCASSLASSGSQAFFGQGTRLTVV.

The chain combines TRBV28 with TRBJ2-2; weak D call: TRBD1 (6 bases). The length of the CDR3 is 16 residues. Germline CDR1 and CDR2: MDHEN and SYDVKM. Trimming took 1 base from V and 4 from J, leaving 13 bases between them. The CDR3 DNA follows: TGTGCCAGCAGTTTATCCGTGGGGGCCGGCACCGGGGAGCTGTTTTTT. Protein: CASSLSVGAGTGELFF.

V and J are TRBV25-1 and TRBJ1-6; D is possibly TRBD1 (6 bases). Germline V gives CDR1 MGHDK, CDR2 SYGVNS. The CDR3 covers 13 residues. Trimming shortened V by 8 bases and J by 6 bases, and 11 bases separated the two germline ends. CDR3 nucleotide sequence: TGTGCCAGCGAAACAGGGTTTAATTCACCCCTCCACTTT. Protein sequence: CASETGFNSPLHF.

The CDR3 region is CASSLPGEEEWSNQPQHF. In DNA form, the CDR3 reads TGTGCCAGCAGCTTACCGGGGGAGGAAGAATGGAGCAATCAGCCCCAGCATTTT. The V gene is TRBV7-2, the J gene TRBJ1-5; perhaps TRBD1 as D (5 bases). This CDR3 spans 18 amino acids. The germline V and J ends were trimmed by 2 bases and 1 base, with 18 bases remaining between them. Germline V lookup: CDR1 SGHTA, CDR2 FQGNSA.

The gene calls are TRBV5-4 and TRBJ1-1; 7 nucleotides match TRBD1. V was clipped by 4 bases and J by 4 bases; unmatched bases: 7. The CDR3 contains 14 residues. CDR1 is SGHNT and CDR2 is YYREEE in the germline V gene (reference sequence). The CDR3 here is CASSTTGDGTEAFF. CDR3 in DNA: TGTGCCAGCAGCACAACAGGGGACGGCACTGAAGCTTTCTTT. The full variable domain, completed using reference TRBV5-4 and TRBJ1-1, is ETGVTQSPTHLIKTRGQQVTLRCSSQSGHNTVSWYQQALGQGPQFIFQYYREEENGRGNFPPRFSGLQFPNYSSELNVNALELDDSALYLCASSTTGDGTEAFFGQGTRLTVV.

The gene calls are TRBV2 and TRBJ1-1; TRBD1 is a possible D gene (6 bases). The CDR3 totals 13 residues. V lost 8 bases to trimming and J lost 1 base, with 11 bases between them. Per the germline V gene, CDR1 is SNHLY and CDR2 is FYNNEI. The CDR3 loop reads CASATGRNTEAFF. The CDR3, as DNA: TGTGCCAGCGCGACAGGCCGGAACACTGAAGCTTTCTTT.

Here the CDR3 reads CASSDSGRASYEQYF. CDR3 nucleotide sequence: TGTGCCAGCAGTGATAGCGGGAGGGCCTCGTACGAGCAGTACTTC. The genes are TRBV6-1 and TRBJ2-7; 11 nucleotides match TRBD2. After removal of 3 bases from V and 4 bases from J, the junction contained 5 bases not matched to a gene. CDR3 size: 15 residues. Looked up from germline, CDR1 is MNHNS and CDR2 is SASEGT.

The chain couples TRBV5-4 to TRBJ1-2, with no clear D. Germline assignment: CDR1 SGHNT and CDR2 YYREEE (reference sequence). CDR3 size: 14 residues. V lost 5 bases, J lost 3 bases, and 14 bases lay in between. The CDR3, as DNA: TGTGCCAGCAGAACTGAGCGGTCCTACTATGGCTACACCTTC. Its protein product is CASRTERSYYGYTF.

This clone was detected once. The chain is built from TRBV5-4 and TRBJ1-6, with 7 bases that match TRBD1. The CDR3 runs 14 residues. Trimming took 3 bases from V and 7 from J; bases not matched to a gene: 4. Per the germline V gene, CDR1 is SGHNT and CDR2 is YYREEE (reference sequence). CDR3 DNA: TGTGCCAGCAGCTCCCGGGACAGCAATTCACCCCTCCACTTT. Amino acids: CASSSRDSNSPLHF.

The rearrangement links TRBV28 to TRBJ1-2; weak D call: TRBD1 (6 bases). Trimming took 5 bases from V and 4 from J, leaving 20 bases between them. Germline V gene data show CDR1 as MDHEN and CDR2 as SYDVKM. The CDR3 is 16 residues long. CDR3 residues: CASSDPGHINLYGYTF. Here the CDR3 DNA reads TGTGCCAGCAGTGATCCGGGACACATAAACCTCTATGGCTACACCTTC.

This chain connects TRBV7-2 to TRBJ1-6; D gene unclear. This CDR3 is 14 amino acids long. Per germline, CDR1 SGHTA and CDR2 FQGNSA. The V end lost 5 bases, the J end lost 7 bases, and 12 bases lay between the germline ends. CDR3 DNA: TGTGCCAGCAGCCCCCCCCCTGGCAATTCACCCCTCCACTTT. This translates into CASSPPPGNSPLHF.

V usage is TRBV7-2 and J usage is TRBJ1-2; D gene unclear. This CDR3 has 15 amino acids. Trimming took 5 bases from V and 0 from J, leaving 13 bases between them. CDR1 and CDR2 from the germline V gene are SGHTA and FQGNSA. The DNA for the CDR3 is TGTGCCAGCAGCCCAACTAGTAGAGCTAACTATGGCTACACCTTC. This translates into CASSPTSRANYGYTF.

V and J are TRBV28 and TRBJ1-1; a weak D match, TRBD1 (6 bases). The CDR3 contains 16 residues. The germline V gene has CDR1 MDHEN and CDR2 SYDVKM. Trimming took 2 bases from V and 4 from J, leaving 17 bases between them. CDR3 nucleotide sequence: TGTGCCAGCAGTTTACTTGAGGGGGGAGGGGGCACTGAAGCTTTCTTT. Translated, it gives CASSLLEGGGGTEAFF.

The rearrangement joins TRBV9 to TRBJ2-3; the match to TRBD1 covers 8 bases. This CDR3 is 18 amino acids long. V lost 0 bases to trimming and J lost 1 base; unmatched junction nucleotides: 10. Germline CDR1 and CDR2: SGDLS and YYNGEE. CDR3 region: CASSVGAGGISGTDTQYF. The CDR3 region has the DNA TGTGCCAGCAGCGTAGGGGCAGGGGGCATCTCAGGCACAGATACGCAGTATTTT.

The chain is built from TRBV19 and TRBJ1-2; possible D gene TRBD1, 6 bases. Looked up from germline, CDR1 is LNHDA and CDR2 is SQIVND (reference sequence). V gave up 8 bases and J gave up 4 bases, with 17 bases separating them. The CDR3 totals 14 residues. The CDR3 DNA reads as TGTGCCAGTCGATACAGGGAACGCGGCTATGGCTACACCTTC. Translating it yields CASRYRERGYGYTF.

J is TRBJ1-6 and V is TRBV10-3, with TRBD1 as a possible D gene (5 bases). CDR1 and CDR2 (germline): ENHRY, SYGVKD. The V end lost 0 bases, the J end lost 7 bases, and 13 bases lay between the germline ends. This CDR3 spans 16 amino acids. Here the CDR3 reads CAISESSGEGNSPLHF. In DNA form, the CDR3 reads TGTGCCATCAGTGAGTCTTCGGGGGAGGGGAATTCACCCCTCCACTTT.

V usage is TRBV7-2 and J usage is TRBJ1-6; D remains ambiguous. The CDR3 covers 12 residues. V was shortened by 5 bases and J by 11 bases, with 10 bases between the two germline ends. Germline V gene sequence: CDR1 SGHTA, CDR2 FQGNSA. CDR3 nucleotides: TGTGCCAGCAGCCTAGATGTCGCACCCCTCCACTTT. Its translation is CASSLDVAPLHF.

This clone has ten or more counts. The sample holds other DNA sequences that translate to the same CDR3. The V gene is TRBV28, the J gene TRBJ2-2; a possible D gene is TRBD2 (7 bases). The germline CDR1 and CDR2 sequences are MDHEN and SYDVKM. This CDR3 comprises 15 residues. Trimming removed 1 base at V and 6 bases at J, with 12 bases between. The CDR3 spells CASSLSGGASGELFF. The DNA of the CDR3 is TGTGCCAGCAGTTTATCGGGGGGCGCATCCGGGGAGCTGTTTTTT.

The chain has TRBV28 and TRBJ1-4; TRBD1 might be the D (5 bases). Germline V gives CDR1 MDHEN, CDR2 SYDVKM. The CDR3 covers 14 residues. Trimming shortened V by 5 bases and J by 13 bases, and 20 bases separated the two germline ends. CDR3 bases: TGTGCCAGCAGTCGCCGGGGGATGGGATTAAGACTGTTTTTT. Encoded protein: CASSRRGMGLRLFF.